This T cell receptor beta chain stems from a study of OX40 agonist ivuxolimab in advanced cancers. Study context: Allowance was made for prior anti-PD-1, anti-PD-L1 or anti-CTLA-4 therapy, and about 40% had some. Study conclusions and caveats: Mean expanded clone counts were higher in CD8+ than CD4+ T cells. Among the nonresponders, some also had low normalized T-cell clonal expansion.

The table came from immunoSEQ multiplex PCR; TCRdb's copy has only in-frame clones and leaves some out. The data show fewer than 85,000 clones, around nine tenths seen once. With regard to this clone: Its target is not known.

Any history of autoimmune disease or systemic immunosuppression disqualified patients. With 4 bases removed from V and 7 bases from J, the gap between germline ends came to 13 bases. Germline V gene lookup returns CDR1 MNHNY and CDR2 SVGAGI (reference sequence). The CDR3 has 13 residues. The sequencing here drew on CD4+ or CD8+ T cells sorted from blood, taken in a trial of the OX40 agonist ivuxolimab. V is TRBV6-6 and J is TRBJ1-1, with D unresolved. This clonotype was sampled from an adult with an advanced solid tumor such as melanoma, head and neck, liver or kidney cancer. The CDR3 reads CASSLYGIGEAFF. DNA of the CDR3: TGTGCCAGCAGTTTGTACGGAATCGGTGAAGCTTTCTTT.